What follows is one T cell receptor beta chain and its context. Authors' data handling: Counts of nucleated cells, estimated from reference gene primer amplification, were obtained. Profiling relied on immunoSEQ multiplex PCR, and the TCRdb table lists in-frame clones only, not all of them. The V and J calls and clone size were taken over from that table, and D and trimming were inferred from the DNA. The table records fewer than 30,000 clones, approximately 85% of them present only once. The sample comes from a study of blood T cell repertoires in COVID-19. Across the study: Some COVID-19 samples were acute and others convalescent; all came from the United States, Italy and Spain. The analysed material was cDNA or gDNA that came from T cells, B-cell-depleted T cells, or PBMCs.

V trimming: 3 bases; J trimming: 6 bases; junction bases outside the gene matches: 11. This CDR3 region has 15 residues. Germline loops: CDR1 SGHRS, CDR2 YFSETQ. The source of this sequence is a woman older than 75 with COVID-19, enrolled during active disease. The V gene is TRBV5-1, the J gene TRBJ1-2; 7 positions match TRBD1. Sequencing was done on a sample of peripheral blood. In DNA form, the CDR3 reads TGCGCCAGCAGCTCCGGGACAGTGGGTGTGAATGGCTACACCTTC. Its translation: CASSSGTVGVNGYTF.